Sequencing of this T cell receptor beta chain was carried out in a study of human T cells and chemical hapten exposure. Study-wide background: Recorded diagnoses among the mostly female patients were alopecia areata, totalis or universalis.

This clonotype was seen only a few times. The antigen is unknown. Deletions cut 2 bases from V and 4 bases from J, with 14 bases between. This CDR3 has 15 amino acids. CDR1 and CDR2 (germline): MNHNY, SVGAGI (reference sequence). Indicated time point: pre-sensitization, week 0. Treatment described: therapeutic diphenylcyclopropenone sensitization with weekly scalp DPC. Before extraction, the whole blood was not fractionated, and total RNA was taken from it. TCRdb redid the calling of the RACE reads with MiXCR, one entry per CDR3 protein. The table has some 49,000 distinct CDR3 sequences, more than 9% seen once. Study-wide results and limits: Each of the donors had alopecia, so their immune responses may not resemble those of healthy people.

The specimen was whole blood, collected in connection with sensitization to the hapten diphenylcyclopropenone (DPC). The TCR comes from a woman aged 25 to 45 with alopecia areata. Some clones in this sample may be carry-over from other donors' samples. The V call is TRBV6-6, the J call TRBJ1-2; D remains unclear. This CDR3 reads CASSYAGEGPYGYTF. The CDR3 DNA is TGTGCCAGCAGTTACGCCGGGGAGGGTCCCTATGGCTACACCTTC.